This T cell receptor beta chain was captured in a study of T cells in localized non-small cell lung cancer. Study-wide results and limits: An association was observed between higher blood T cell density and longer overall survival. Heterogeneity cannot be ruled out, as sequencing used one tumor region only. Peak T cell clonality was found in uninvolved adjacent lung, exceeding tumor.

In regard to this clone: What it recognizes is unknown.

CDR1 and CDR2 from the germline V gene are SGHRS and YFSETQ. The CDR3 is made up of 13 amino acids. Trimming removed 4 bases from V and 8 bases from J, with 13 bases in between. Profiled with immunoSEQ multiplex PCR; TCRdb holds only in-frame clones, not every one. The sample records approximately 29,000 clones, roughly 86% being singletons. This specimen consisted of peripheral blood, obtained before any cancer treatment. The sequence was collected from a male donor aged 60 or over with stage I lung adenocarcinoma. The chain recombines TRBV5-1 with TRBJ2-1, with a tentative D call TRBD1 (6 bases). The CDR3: CASSQQGEDEQFF. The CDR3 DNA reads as TGCGCCAGCAGCCAACAGGGAGAGGATGAGCAGTTCTTC.